This T cell receptor (beta chain) was found in a study of Ad26.COV2.S vaccination and SARS-CoV-2 variants. Clones were sequenced by immunoSEQ multiplex PCR, and TCRdb holds only the in-frame ones, with some missing. The table lists more than 400,000 clones, about 90% of them singletons. V was clipped by 0 bases and J by 0 bases, with 15 bases between them. CDR1 SGHKS and CDR2 YYEKEE come from the germline V gene (reference sequence). The CDR3 runs to 18 residues. As for treatment: some 20 received Ad26.COV2.S at low or high dose, single or two shots; about 5 received placebo; per-sample allocation not given. All samples were drawn on day 63, counting from the first vaccine or placebo injection.

The starting material was peripheral blood, obtained in a trial of Ad26.COV2.S vaccine versus placebo. The sequence was obtained from a person between 18 and 60 years old who received the Ad26.COV2.S COVID-19 vaccine or a placebo. The J gene is TRBJ2-2, the V gene TRBV5-5; D possibly corresponds to TRBD2 (7 bases). CDR3 protein: CASSLAGGGAANTGELFF. In DNA, the CDR3 is TGTGCCAGCAGCTTGGCGGGTGGGGGGGCCGCGAACACCGGGGAGCTGTTTTTT.